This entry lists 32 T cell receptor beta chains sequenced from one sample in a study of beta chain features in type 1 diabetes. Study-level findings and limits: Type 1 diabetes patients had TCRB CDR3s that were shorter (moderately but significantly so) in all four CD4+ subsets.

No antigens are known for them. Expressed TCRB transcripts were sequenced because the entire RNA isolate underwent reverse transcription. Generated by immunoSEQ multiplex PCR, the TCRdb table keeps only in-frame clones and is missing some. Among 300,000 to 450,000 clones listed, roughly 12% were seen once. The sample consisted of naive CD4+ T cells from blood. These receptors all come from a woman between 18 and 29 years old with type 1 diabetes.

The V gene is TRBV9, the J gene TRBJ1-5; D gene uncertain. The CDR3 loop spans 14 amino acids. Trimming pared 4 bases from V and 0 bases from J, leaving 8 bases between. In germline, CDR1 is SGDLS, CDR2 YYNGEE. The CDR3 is CASSPGYSNQPQHF. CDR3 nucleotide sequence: TGTGCCAGCAGCCCAGGTTATAGCAATCAGCCCCAGCATTTT.

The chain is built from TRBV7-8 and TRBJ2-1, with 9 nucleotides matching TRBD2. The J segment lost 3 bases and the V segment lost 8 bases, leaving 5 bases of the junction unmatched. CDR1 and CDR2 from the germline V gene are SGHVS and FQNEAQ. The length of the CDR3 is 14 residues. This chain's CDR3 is CASGGRDRYNEQFF. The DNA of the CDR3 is TGTGCCAGCGGCGGGAGGGACCGCTACAATGAGCAGTTCTTC.

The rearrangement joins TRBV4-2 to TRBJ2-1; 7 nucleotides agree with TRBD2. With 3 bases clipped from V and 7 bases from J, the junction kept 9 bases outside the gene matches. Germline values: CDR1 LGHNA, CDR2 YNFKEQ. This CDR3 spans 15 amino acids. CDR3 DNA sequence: TGTGCCAGCAGCCATAGGGAGGGCCTGGGAAATGAGCAGTTCTTC. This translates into CASSHREGLGNEQFF.

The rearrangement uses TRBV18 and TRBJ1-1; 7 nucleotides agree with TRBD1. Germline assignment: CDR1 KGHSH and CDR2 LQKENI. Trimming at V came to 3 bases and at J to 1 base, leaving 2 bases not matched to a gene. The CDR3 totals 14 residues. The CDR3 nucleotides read TGTGCCAGCTCACCTGCAGGGGGGAACACTGAAGCTTTCTTT. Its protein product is CASSPAGGNTEAFF.

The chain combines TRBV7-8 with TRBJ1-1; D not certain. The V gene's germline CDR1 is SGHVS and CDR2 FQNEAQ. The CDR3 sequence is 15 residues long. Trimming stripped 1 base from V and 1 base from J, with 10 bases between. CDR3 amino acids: CASSLGRTRNTEAFF. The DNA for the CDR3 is TGTGCCAGCAGCTTAGGGAGAACAAGGAACACTGAAGCTTTCTTT.

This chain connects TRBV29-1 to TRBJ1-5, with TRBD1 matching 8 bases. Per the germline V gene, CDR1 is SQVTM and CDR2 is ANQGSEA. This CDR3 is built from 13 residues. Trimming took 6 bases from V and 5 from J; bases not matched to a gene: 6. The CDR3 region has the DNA TGCAGCGTCGTAGACAGGGGCGATCAGCCCCAGCATTTT. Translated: CSVVDRGDQPQHF.

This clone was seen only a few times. The CDR3 sequence is CAWSVHRANYGYTF. DNA of the CDR3: TGTGCCTGGAGTGTACACAGGGCTAACTATGGCTACACCTTC. The rearrangement links TRBV30 to TRBJ1-2; possibly TRBD1 for D (6 bases). Trimming took off 0 bases at V and 0 bases at J, with 8 bases between the two ends. This CDR3 is 14 amino acids long. The germline V gene encodes CDR1 GTSNPN and CDR2 SVGIG (reference sequence).

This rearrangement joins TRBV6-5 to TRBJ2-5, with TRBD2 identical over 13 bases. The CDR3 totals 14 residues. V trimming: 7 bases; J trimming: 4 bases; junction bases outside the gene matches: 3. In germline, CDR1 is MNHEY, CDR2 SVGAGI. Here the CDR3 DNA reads TGTGCCAGCAAGACTAGCGGGAGGCGAGAGACCCAGTACTTC. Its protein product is CASKTSGRRETQYF.

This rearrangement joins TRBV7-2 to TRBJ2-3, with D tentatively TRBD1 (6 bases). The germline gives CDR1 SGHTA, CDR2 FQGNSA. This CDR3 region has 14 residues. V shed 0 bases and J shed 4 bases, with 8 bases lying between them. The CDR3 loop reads CASSLAGAADTQYF. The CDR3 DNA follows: TGTGCCAGCAGCTTAGCGGGGGCGGCAGATACGCAGTATTTT. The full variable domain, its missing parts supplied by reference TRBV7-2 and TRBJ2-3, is GAGVSQSPSNKVTEKGKDVELRCDPISGHTALYWYRQSLGQGLEFLIYFQGNSAPDKSGLPSDRFSAERTGGSVSTLTIQRTQQEDSAVYLCASSLAGAADTQYFGPGTRLTVL.

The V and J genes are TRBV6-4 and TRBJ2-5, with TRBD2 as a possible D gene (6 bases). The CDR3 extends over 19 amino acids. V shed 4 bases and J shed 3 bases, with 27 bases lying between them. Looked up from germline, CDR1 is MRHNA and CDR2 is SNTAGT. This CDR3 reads CASSVFFPGLSCWEETQYF. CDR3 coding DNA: TGTGCCAGCAGTGTCTTTTTCCCGGGACTCTCATGTTGGGAAGAGACCCAGTACTTC.

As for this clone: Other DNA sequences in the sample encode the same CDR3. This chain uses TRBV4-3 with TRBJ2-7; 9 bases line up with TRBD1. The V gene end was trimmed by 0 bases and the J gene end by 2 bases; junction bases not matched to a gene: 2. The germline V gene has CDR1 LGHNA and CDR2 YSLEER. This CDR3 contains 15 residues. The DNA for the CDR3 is TGCGCCAGCAGCCAAGACCGACAGGGGGCCTACGAGCAGTACTTC. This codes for CASSQDRQGAYEQYF.

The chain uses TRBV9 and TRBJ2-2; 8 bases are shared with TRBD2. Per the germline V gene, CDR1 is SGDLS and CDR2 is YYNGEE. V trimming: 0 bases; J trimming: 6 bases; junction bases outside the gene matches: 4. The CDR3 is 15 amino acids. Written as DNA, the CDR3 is TGTGCCAGCAGCGTAGATCCAGCGGGAGCCGGGGAGCTGTTTTTT. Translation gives CASSVDPAGAGELFF.

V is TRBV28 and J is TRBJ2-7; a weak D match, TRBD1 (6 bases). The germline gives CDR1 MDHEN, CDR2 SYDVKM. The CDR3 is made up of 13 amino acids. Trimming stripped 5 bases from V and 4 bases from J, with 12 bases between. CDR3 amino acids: CASSTDSFYEQYF. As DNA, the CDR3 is TGTGCCAGCAGTACGGACAGTTTTTACGAGCAGTACTTC.

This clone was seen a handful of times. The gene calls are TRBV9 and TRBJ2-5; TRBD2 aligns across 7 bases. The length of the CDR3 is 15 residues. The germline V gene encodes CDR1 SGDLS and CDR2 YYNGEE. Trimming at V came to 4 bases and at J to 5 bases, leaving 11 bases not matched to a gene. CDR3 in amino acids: CASSFQAGKRETQYF. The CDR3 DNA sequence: TGTGCCAGCAGCTTCCAAGCGGGGAAGAGGGAGACCCAGTACTTC.

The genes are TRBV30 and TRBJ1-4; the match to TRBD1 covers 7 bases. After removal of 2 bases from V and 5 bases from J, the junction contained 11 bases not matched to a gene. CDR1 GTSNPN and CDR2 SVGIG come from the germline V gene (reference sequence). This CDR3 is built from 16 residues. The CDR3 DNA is TGTGCCTGGAGTCTACTGACAGGGCTGGGGAATGAAAAACTGTTTTTT. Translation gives CAWSLLTGLGNEKLFF. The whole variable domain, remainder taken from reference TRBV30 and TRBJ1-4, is SQTIHQWPATLVQPVGSPLSLECTVEGTSNPNLYWYRQAAGRGLQLLFYSVGIGQISSEVPQNLSASRPQDRQFILSSKKLLLSDSGFYLCAWSLLTGLGNEKLFFGSGTQLSVL.

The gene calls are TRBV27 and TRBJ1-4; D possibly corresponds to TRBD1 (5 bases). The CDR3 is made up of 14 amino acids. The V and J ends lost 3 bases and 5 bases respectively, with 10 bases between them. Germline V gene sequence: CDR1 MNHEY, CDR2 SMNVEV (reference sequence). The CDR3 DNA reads TGTGCCAGCAGTTTTAGGGGTCGGAATGAAAAACTGTTTTTT. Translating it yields CASSFRGRNEKLFF. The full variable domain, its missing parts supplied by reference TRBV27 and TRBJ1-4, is EAQVTQNPRYLITVTGKKLTVTCSQNMNHEYMSWYRQDPGLGLRQIYYSMNVEVTDKGDVPEGYKVSRKEKRNFPLILESPSPNQTSLYFCASSFRGRNEKLFFGSGTQLSVL.

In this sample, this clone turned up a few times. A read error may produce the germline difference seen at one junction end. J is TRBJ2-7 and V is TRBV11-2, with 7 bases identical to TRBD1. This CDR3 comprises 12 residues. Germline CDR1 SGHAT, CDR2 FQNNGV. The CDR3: CASSSPGQRLRF. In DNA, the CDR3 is TGTGCCAGCAGCTCACCGGGACAGCGTTTGAGGTTC.

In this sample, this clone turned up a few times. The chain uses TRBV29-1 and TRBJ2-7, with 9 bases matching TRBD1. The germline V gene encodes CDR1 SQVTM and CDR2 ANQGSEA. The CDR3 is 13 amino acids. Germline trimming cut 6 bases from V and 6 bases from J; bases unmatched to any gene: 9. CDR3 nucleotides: TGCAGCGTAAGCCGGGACAGGGATGCCGAGCAGTACTTC. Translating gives CSVSRDRDAEQYF.

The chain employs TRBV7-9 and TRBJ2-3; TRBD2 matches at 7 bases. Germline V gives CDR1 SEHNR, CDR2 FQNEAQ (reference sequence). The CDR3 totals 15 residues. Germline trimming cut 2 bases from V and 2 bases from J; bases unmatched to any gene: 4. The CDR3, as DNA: TGTGCCAGCAGCTTACCGAGCGGGACCACAGATACGCAGTATTTT. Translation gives CASSLPSGTTDTQYF.

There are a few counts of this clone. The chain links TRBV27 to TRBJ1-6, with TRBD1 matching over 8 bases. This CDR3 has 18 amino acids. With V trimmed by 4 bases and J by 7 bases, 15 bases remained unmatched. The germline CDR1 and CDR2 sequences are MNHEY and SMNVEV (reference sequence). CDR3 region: CASSSTRTGKAMNSPLHF. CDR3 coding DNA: TGTGCCAGCAGTTCGACGAGGACAGGGAAGGCAATGAATTCACCCCTCCACTTT.

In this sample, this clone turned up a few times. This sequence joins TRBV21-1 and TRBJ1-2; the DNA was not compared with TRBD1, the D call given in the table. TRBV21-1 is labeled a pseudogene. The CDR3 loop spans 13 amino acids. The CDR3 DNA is TGTGCCAGCAGCAAAGGGCAGGGGAGAGGCTACACCTTC. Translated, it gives CASSKGQGRGYTF.

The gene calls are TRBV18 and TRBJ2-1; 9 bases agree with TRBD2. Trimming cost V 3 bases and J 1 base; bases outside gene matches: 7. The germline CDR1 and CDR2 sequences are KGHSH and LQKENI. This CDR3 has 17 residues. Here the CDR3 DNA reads TGTGCCAGCTCACCCCAGGCTAGCGGGACTTCCTACAATGAGCAGTTCTTC. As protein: CASSPQASGTSYNEQFF.

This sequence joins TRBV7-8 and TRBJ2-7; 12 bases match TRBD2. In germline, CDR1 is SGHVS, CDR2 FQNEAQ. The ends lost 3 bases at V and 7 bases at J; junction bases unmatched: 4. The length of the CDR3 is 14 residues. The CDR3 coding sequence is TGTGCCAGCAGCTTGGCTAGCGGGGGGGTAGAGCAGTACTTC. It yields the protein CASSLASGGVEQYF.

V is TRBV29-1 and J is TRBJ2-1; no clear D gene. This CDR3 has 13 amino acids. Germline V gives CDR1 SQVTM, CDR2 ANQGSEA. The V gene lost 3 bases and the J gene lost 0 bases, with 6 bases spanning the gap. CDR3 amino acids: CSVDRSSYNEQFF. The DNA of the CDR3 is TGCAGCGTTGACAGAAGCTCCTACAATGAGCAGTTCTTC.

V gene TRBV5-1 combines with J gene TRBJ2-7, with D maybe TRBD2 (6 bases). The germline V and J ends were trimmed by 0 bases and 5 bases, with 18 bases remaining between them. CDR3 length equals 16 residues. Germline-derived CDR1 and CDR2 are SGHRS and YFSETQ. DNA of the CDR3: TGCGCCAGCAGCTTGGCGTCCTCGGGACTCGGTGACGAGCAGTACTTC. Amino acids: CASSLASSGLGDEQYF.

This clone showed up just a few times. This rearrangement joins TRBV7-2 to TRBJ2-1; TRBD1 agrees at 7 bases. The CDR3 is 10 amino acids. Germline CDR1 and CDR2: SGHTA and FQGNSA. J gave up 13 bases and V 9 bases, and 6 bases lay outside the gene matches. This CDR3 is CARRQGPQFF. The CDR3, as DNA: TGTGCCAGGAGACAGGGACCCCAGTTCTTC. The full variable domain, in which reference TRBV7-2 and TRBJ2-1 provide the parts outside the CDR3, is GAGVSQSPSNKVTEKGKDVELRCDPISGHTALYWYRQSLGQGLEFLIYFQGNSAPDKSGLPSDRFSAERTGGSVSTLTIQRTQQEDSAVYLCARRQGPQFFGPGTRLTVL.

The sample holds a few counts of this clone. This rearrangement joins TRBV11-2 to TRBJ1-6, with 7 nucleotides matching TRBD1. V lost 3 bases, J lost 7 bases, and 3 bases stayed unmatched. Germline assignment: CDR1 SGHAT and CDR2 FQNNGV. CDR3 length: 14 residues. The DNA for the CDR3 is TGTGCCAGCAGCTTGGGACAGCTAAATTCACCCCTCCACTTT. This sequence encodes CASSLGQLNSPLHF.

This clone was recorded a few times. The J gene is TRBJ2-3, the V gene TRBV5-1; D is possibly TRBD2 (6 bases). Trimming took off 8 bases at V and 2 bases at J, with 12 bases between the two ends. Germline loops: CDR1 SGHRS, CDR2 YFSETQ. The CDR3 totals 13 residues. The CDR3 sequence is CASLWGDTDTQYF. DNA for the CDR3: TGCGCCAGTCTTTGGGGGGACACAGATACGCAGTATTTT.

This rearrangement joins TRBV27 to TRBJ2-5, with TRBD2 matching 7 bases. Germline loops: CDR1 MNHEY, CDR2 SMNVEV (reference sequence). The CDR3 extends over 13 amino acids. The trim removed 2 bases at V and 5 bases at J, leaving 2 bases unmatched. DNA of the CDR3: TGTGCCAGCAGTTTAACTAGCGTCGAGACCCAGTACTTC. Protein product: CASSLTSVETQYF.

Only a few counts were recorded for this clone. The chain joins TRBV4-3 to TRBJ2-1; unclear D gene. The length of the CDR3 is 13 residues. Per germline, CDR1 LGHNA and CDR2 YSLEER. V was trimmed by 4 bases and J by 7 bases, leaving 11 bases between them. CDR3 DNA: TGCGCCAGCAGCCCCGAAACGCGGAATGAGCAGTTCTTC. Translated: CASSPETRNEQFF.

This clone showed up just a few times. The CDR3 is CAISGEVVEQFF. CDR3 sequence (DNA): TGTGCCATCAGTGGGGAGGTGGTTGAGCAGTTCTTC. The chain employs TRBV10-3 and TRBJ2-1, with a weak D call TRBD2 (6 bases). The CDR3 has 12 residues. Deletions cut 4 bases from V and 9 bases from J, with 10 bases between. CDR1 and CDR2 (germline): ENHRY, SYGVKD.

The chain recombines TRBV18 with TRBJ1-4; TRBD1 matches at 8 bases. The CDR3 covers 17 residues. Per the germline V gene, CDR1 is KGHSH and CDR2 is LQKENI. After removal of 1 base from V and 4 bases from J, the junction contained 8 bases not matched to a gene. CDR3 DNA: TGTGCCAGCTCACCACGGGGACAGGCGATGGGTAATGAAAAACTGTTTTTT. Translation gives CASSPRGQAMGNEKLFF.